These 18 T cell receptor beta chains share one sample of origin, sequenced in a study of shared clonotypes between healthy human individuals (dated by TCRdb to the early 2020s). Receptor libraries were prepared by the immunoSEQ multiplex PCR assay. The source is immuneACCESS, and TCRdb retained only in-frame sequences with V and J called. Part of the clones is not carried over; for the studies checked, unresolved V genes explain less than half of this, and the remainder is unexplained. Recorded for this sample are about 110,000 clones; roughly 70% of them occurred a single time. Jointly, the top ten make up almost 25% of the sample. Specimen: memory CD8+ T cells sorted from blood. In light of the paper, this sample's cell subset or site label describes: CD45RO+ cells pooled with CCR7-negative TemRA cells. These receptors came from a woman aged 30 to 39 in good health.

By share of the sample, this clone is medium-sized (0.01 to 0.1%). The chain recombines TRBV2 with TRBJ1-2; 7 nucleotides agree with TRBD1. The CDR3 is made up of 16 amino acids. With V trimmed by 9 bases and J by 0 bases, 13 bases remained unmatched. Germline-derived CDR1 and CDR2 are SNHLY and FYNNEI. The CDR3 is CARSREGAAANYGYTF. CDR3 bases: TGTGCCAGGAGCCGGGAGGGGGCCGCAGCTAACTATGGCTACACCTTC.

V is TRBV14 and J is TRBJ2-7; D gene unclear. This CDR3 is built from 18 residues. Trimming pared 4 bases from V and 3 bases from J, leaving 25 bases between. Germline lookup yields CDR1 SGHDN and CDR2 FVKESK. The CDR3 spells CASSPFIRVPTPHYEQYF. DNA for the CDR3: TGTGCCAGCAGCCCCTTTATTAGGGTCCCCACGCCTCACTACGAGCAGTACTTC.

This chain joins TRBV19 and TRBJ2-1, with D unclear. The V end lost 0 bases, the J end lost 3 bases, and 12 bases lay between the germline ends. Germline CDR1 reads LNHDA; CDR2 reads SQIVND (reference sequence). This CDR3 has 16 amino acids. The CDR3 region has the DNA TGTGCCAGTAGTATAGATCTGGCTATTCTCTACAATGAGCAGTTCTTC. Amino acids: CASSIDLAILYNEQFF.

This chain connects TRBV13 to TRBJ2-1; 7 positions match TRBD2. CDR3 length equals 16 residues. From germline, CDR1 is PRHDT and CDR2 FYEKMQ (reference sequence). The trim removed 7 bases at V and 4 bases at J, leaving 13 bases unmatched. CDR3 protein: CASTQGASGNYNEQFF. The CDR3, as DNA: TGTGCCAGCACCCAAGGGGCTAGCGGTAATTACAATGAGCAGTTCTTC. The full variable domain, its missing parts supplied by reference TRBV13 and TRBJ2-1, is AAGVIQSPRHLIKEKRETATLKCYPIPRHDTVYWYQQGPGQDPQFLISFYEKMQSDKGSIPDRFSAQQFSDYHSELNMSSLELGDSALYFCASTQGASGNYNEQFFGPGTRLTVL.

The rearrangement joins TRBV18 to TRBJ1-2; D gene uncertain. Germline V gene sequence: CDR1 KGHSH, CDR2 LQKENI. Trimming shortened V by 3 bases and J by 6 bases, and 20 bases separated the two germline ends. The CDR3 runs 16 residues. The CDR3, as DNA: TGTGCCAGCTCACCTCCTATACCGGGAGCTAAGCATGGCTACACCTTC. Its protein is CASSPPIPGAKHGYTF.

This clone came up once. V gene TRBV7-2 combines with J gene TRBJ2-5; TRBD1 aligns across 9 bases. The CDR3 runs to 14 residues. Germline CDR1 reads SGHTA; CDR2 reads FQGNSA. V lost 5 bases and J lost 5; bases outside the gene matches: 6. CDR3 DNA: TGTGCCAGCAGCGCGGGGACAGGGTGGGAGACCCAGTACTTC. Protein sequence: CASSAGTGWETQYF.

This chain joins TRBV7-9 and TRBJ2-3; tentative D call: TRBD2 (5 bases). The germline CDR1 and CDR2 sequences are SEHNR and FQNEAQ (reference sequence). The CDR3 sequence is 14 residues long. The germline V and J ends were trimmed by 5 bases and 2 bases, with 11 bases remaining between them. CDR3 nucleotide sequence: TGTGCCAGCAGCGTAAGCGGAAACACAGATACGCAGTATTTT. Its translation is CASSVSGNTDTQYF. The full variable domain, rest sourced from reference TRBV7-9 and TRBJ2-3, is DTGVSQNPRHKITKRGQNVTFRCDPISEHNRLYWYRQTLGQGPEFLTYFQNEAQLEKSRLLSDRFSAERPKGSFSTLEIQRTEQGDSAMYLCASSVSGNTDTQYFGPGTRLTVL.

The V gene is TRBV18, the J gene TRBJ1-4; D remains unclear. Trimming took off 8 bases at V and 8 bases at J, with 12 bases between the two ends. CDR3 length: 12 amino acids. In germline, CDR1 is KGHSH, CDR2 LQKENI. CDR3 DNA: TGTGCCAGCCGACCGGGCGGCGAAAAACTGTTTTTT. As protein: CASRPGGEKLFF.

The CDR3 sequence is CASSTRLAGAIDTQYF. The CDR3 nucleotides are TGCGCCAGCAGCACCAGACTAGCGGGAGCGATTGATACGCAGTATTTT. J is TRBJ2-3 and V is TRBV5-1; 12 positions match TRBD2. The CDR3 covers 16 residues. Unmatched junction bases numbered 9, after V lost 4 bases and J lost 6 bases. Looked up from germline, CDR1 is SGHRS and CDR2 is YFSETQ.

This clone was observed a handful of times. The rearrangement links TRBV2 to TRBJ2-3; 11 nucleotides align to TRBD2. The V gene's germline CDR1 is SNHLY and CDR2 FYNNEI. The CDR3 consists of 18 residues. The trim removed 0 bases at V and 5 bases at J, leaving 10 bases unmatched. This chain's CDR3 is CASSEAPGLAEWGDTQYF. Written as DNA, the CDR3 is TGTGCCAGCAGTGAAGCGCCGGGACTAGCGGAGTGGGGAGATACGCAGTATTTT.

This clone was seen only a few times. The CDR3 protein is CASSYRAGTGNTGELFF. In DNA form, the CDR3 reads TGTGCCAGCAGCTACCGCGCCGGGACAGGGAACACCGGGGAGCTGTTTTTT. J is TRBJ2-2 and V is TRBV7-6, with 8 bases matching TRBD1. Germline V lookup: CDR1 SGHVS, CDR2 FNYEAQ. V gave up 4 bases and J gave up 1 base; unmatched junction bases: 8. The CDR3 loop spans 17 amino acids.

This rearrangement joins TRBV7-8 to TRBJ1-5; 7 bases are shared with TRBD1. V lost 1 base, J lost 6 bases, and 3 bases stayed unmatched. The CDR3 is 14 residues long. Germline CDR1 reads SGHVS; CDR2 reads FQNEAQ. CDR3 protein: CASSLGQGGQPQHF. The CDR3, as DNA: TGTGCCAGCAGCTTAGGACAGGGAGGTCAGCCCCAGCATTTT.

The V gene is TRBV20-1, the J gene TRBJ2-1; a possible D gene is TRBD2 (5 bases). V gave up 1 base and J gave up 10 bases, with 8 bases separating them. Germline CDR1 is DFQATT and CDR2 is SNEGSKA (reference sequence). There are 11 residues in the CDR3. The DNA of the CDR3 is TGCAGTGCTAGAGGGCGAGGGGAGCAGTTCTTC. Translated, it gives CSARGRGEQFF.

The count of this clone is one. The chain uses TRBV10-3 and TRBJ2-1; 10 bases fit TRBD2. Trimming removed 10 bases from V and 5 bases from J; junction bases left unmatched: 14. The length of the CDR3 is 16 residues. Germline-derived CDR1 and CDR2 are ENHRY and SYGVKD. CDR3 in amino acids: CATGIDSGRQNNEQFF. The CDR3 DNA reads TGTGCCACTGGGATCGATAGCGGGAGGCAAAACAATGAGCAGTTCTTC.

The chain is built from TRBV28 and TRBJ1-1; D is unresolved. This CDR3 is 14 amino acids long. The V gene's germline CDR1 is MDHEN and CDR2 SYDVKM. V lost 6 bases, J lost 0 bases, and 11 bases lay in between. CDR3 residues: CASRGLGLNTEAFF. The CDR3 nucleotides read TGTGCCAGCAGAGGGTTGGGATTGAACACTGAAGCTTTCTTT.

The rearrangement links TRBV11-3 to TRBJ2-7; D is undetermined. The V gene lost 2 bases and the J gene lost 6 bases, with 5 bases spanning the gap. From germline, CDR1 is SGHNT and CDR2 YENEEA. The length of the CDR3 is 11 residues. DNA for the CDR3: TGTGCCAGCAGCTTATCGCCCGAGCAGTACTTC. Protein: CASSLSPEQYF. Full variable domain (outside the CDR3, taken from reference TRBV11-3 and TRBJ2-7): EAGVVQSPRYKIIEKKQPVAFWCNPISGHNTLYWYLQNLGQGPELLIRYENEEAVDDSQLPKDRFSAERLKGVDSTLKIQPAELGDSAVYLCASSLSPEQYFGPGTRLTVT.

This clone was detected only a few times. Here the CDR3 DNA reads TGTGCCAGCAGTGATCCGGGAAGTGGAGTCTACGAGCAGTACTTC. Residues: CASSDPGSGVYEQYF. This rearrangement joins TRBV2 to TRBJ2-7; TRBD2 might be the D (5 bases). This CDR3 contains 15 residues. CDR1 is SNHLY, CDR2 FYNNEI, per germline. V dropped 3 bases and J dropped 3 bases, with 15 bases sitting between them.

This clone was counted between two and nine times. The rearrangement links TRBV5-6 to TRBJ1-1, with unresolved D. The CDR3 is 12 residues long. Germline V gene sequence: CDR1 SGHDT, CDR2 YYEEEE. V was cut by 2 bases and J by 8 bases, with 10 bases left in between. The chain's CDR3 is CASSFNGEEAFF. As DNA, the CDR3 is TGTGCCAGCAGCTTCAATGGGGAGGAAGCTTTCTTT.